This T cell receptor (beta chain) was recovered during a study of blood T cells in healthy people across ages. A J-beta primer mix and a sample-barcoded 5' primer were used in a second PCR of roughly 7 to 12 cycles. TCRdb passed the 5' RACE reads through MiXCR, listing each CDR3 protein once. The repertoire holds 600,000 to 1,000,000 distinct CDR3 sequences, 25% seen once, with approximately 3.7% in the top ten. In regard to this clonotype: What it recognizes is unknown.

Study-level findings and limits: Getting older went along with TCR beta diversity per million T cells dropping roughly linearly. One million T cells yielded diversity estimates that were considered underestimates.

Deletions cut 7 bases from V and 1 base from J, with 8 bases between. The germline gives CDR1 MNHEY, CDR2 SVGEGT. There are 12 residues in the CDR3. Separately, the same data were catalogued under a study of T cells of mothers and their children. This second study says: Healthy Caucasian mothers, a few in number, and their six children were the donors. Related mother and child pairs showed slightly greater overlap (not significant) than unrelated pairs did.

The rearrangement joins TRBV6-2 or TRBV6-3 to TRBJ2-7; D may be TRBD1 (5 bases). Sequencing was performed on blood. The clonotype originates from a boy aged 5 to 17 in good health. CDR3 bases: TGTGCCAGCACAGGGAAATCCTACGAGCAGTACTTC. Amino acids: CASTGKSYEQYF.